Included here is one TCR beta chain sequence, with context. This record belongs to a study of blood T cell repertoires in COVID-19. About the study: PBMCs, B-cell-depleted T cells, or T cells provided the cDNA or gDNA that made up the material.

Seattle patient enrollment occurred during active infection, with longitudinal follow-up thereafter. Germline V lookup: CDR1 MNHEY, CDR2 SMNVEV (reference sequence). With 5 bases clipped from V and 0 bases from J, the junction kept 4 bases outside the gene matches. CDR3 length equals 15 residues. Under the authors' procedure: Cell counts per sample came from amplifying reference gene primers. TCRdb's table, derived via immunoSEQ multiplex PCR, lists solely in-frame clones and lacks some. V, J and clone size were drawn from that table, and D and trimming were deduced from the DNA. The table lists 200,000 to 300,000 clones, around 86% of them singletons.

The chain has TRBV27 and TRBJ2-7; the match to TRBD1 covers 10 bases. The TCR originated in a woman in her sixties or seventies with COVID-19, enrolled during active disease. Sequenced material: peripheral blood. The CDR3 DNA is TGTGCCAGCAGTAGACAGGGGGCAAGCTCCTACGAGCAGTACTTC. Its protein product is CASSRQGASSYEQYF.